Described below is a single TCR beta chain sequence and its context. Its target is unknown. Genomic DNA constituted the template upon which TCR beta VDJ and CDR3 profiling was performed. TCRdb re-analysed the reads in MiXCR, keeping a single row per CDR3 protein. The table includes under 200,000 distinct CDR3 sequences, about 64% detected once. The data were obtained in a study of CD8+CD57+ T cells in acquired aplastic anemia. Study overall: The sorted CD4+ and CD8+ cells yielded an average approximately 3 ug of DNA. In CD4+ cells, healthy donors produced an average of approximately 11 million reads. The study's findings and limits: Patients shared some 30 CD8+ CDR3 sequences with controls.

The CDR3 length is 14 residues. The V end lost 3 bases, the J end lost 5 bases, and 13 bases lay between the germline ends. From germline, CDR1 is SNHLY and CDR2 FYNNEI. The sample taken for sequencing was sorted CD4+, CD8+, or CD8+CD57+ T cells (not recorded which) from PBMCs. The chain is built from TRBV2 and TRBJ2-5; tentative D call: TRBD1 (5 bases). The sequence came from a human donor in good health. In DNA form, the CDR3 reads TGTGCCAGCAGTGATCAGGGATATTGGGAGACCCAGTACTTC. Translating gives CASSDQGYWETQYF.